This T cell receptor beta chain stems from a study of blood T cell repertoires in COVID-19 (dated by TCRdb to 2020 to 2021). Background on the whole study: Samples from collaborators originated in the United States, Italy and Spain and spanned both the acute and convalescent phases of COVID-19. Subjects who had been exposed to COVID-19, were actively infected with it, or had recovered from it provided the deeply sampled blood TCRbeta repertoires that made up the dataset. The sample metadata nearly always contained a de-identified subject ID, COVID-19 status, age in years and sex. The prospective study material was composed of cDNA or gDNA derived from T cells, B-cell-depleted T cells, or PBMCs. The repertoires were released in a freely available public database meant as a resource for research on the immune response to SARS-CoV-2. Where HLA class I and class II types were available, the types were taken from metadata supplied by the sample provider, not from assay-based typing. The samples were drawn from two sources: the first 160 participants of the ongoing ImmuneRACE study, and fewer than 1,500 subjects contributed by 6 global collaborators.

As regards this clone: Its antigen remains undetermined. Qualities for individual bases were not recorded, and no much larger clone is one base off.

The CDR3 spans 15 residues, from the cysteine through the phenylalanine. The kept DNA is CDR3 alone, 45 bases in frame from the first base. The CDR1 and CDR2 encoded by the germline V gene are SGHTA and FQGNSA. At the junction V is shortened by 6 bases and J by 3 bases; bases outside the gene matches: 7. The immunoSEQ Assay, a bias-controlled multiplex PCR, was used to amplify TCRbeta CDR3 regions from genomic DNA. The authors' analysis ran thus. Within the assay, amplification of reference gene primers was used to estimate how many nucleated cells each sample contained. To quantify the absolute abundance of each unique TCRbeta CDR3 rearrangement, sequence reads were collapsed and filtered. For each sample, productive Simpson clonality was calculated as the square root of Simpson's diversity index over productive rearrangements. Sourced from immuneACCESS, this table was stored by TCRdb with only in-frame sequences that have V and J called. A share of the clones is absent; for the studies checked, an unresolved V gene accounts for under half, and the remainder has no known explanation. That table is the source of V, J and clone size, and D and trimming were worked out from the DNA. The sample records fewer than 250,000 clones, under 85% of which are singletons. 5.5% of the sample comes from the top ten.

The study at large found these results: The amount of clinical and demographic metadata varied by source and participant and was provided uncurated.

The collaborating institutions used their own protocols to collect whole blood in K2EDTA tubes. For TCRbeta analysis, collaborator samples were shipped as frozen whole blood, as isolated PBMCs, or as DNA extracted from either sample type. The chain is made from TRBV7-2 and TRBJ2-3, and TRBD1 matches 9 of the central bases. The sequencing sample was made of peripheral blood. The receptor was isolated from a human donor in a cohort sampled during active COVID-19. The nucleotide sequence is TGTGCCAGCAGTCGACAGGGGGTTAAGACAGATACGCAGTATTTT. It specifies CASSRQGVKTDTQYF.